This T cell receptor beta chain came from a study of CD8+CD57+ T cells in acquired aplastic anemia. General study findings and limits: Patients versus controls showed no significant CD8+ Simpson's diversity difference.

Researchers used genomic DNA as the template to profile TCR beta VDJ and CDR3. Each CDR3 protein gets one entry after TCRdb re-called the reads with MiXCR. The profile shows about 68,000 distinct CDR3 sequences, around 50% of them singletons. The CDR3 sequence is 12 residues long. Germline loops: CDR1 LNHDA, CDR2 SQIVND (reference sequence). The V gene lost 3 bases and the J gene lost 9 bases, with 9 bases spanning the gap. A word on this clonotype: Its antigen is not known.

This TCR was recovered from a human donor in good health, serving as a control. The genes are TRBV19 and TRBJ2-1; D remains ambiguous. The sequenced sample was sorted CD4+, CD8+, or CD8+CD57+ T cells (not recorded which) from PBMCs. The CDR3 loop reads CASSMMGGEQFF. CDR3 nucleotides: TGTGCCAGTAGTATGATGGGCGGTGAGCAGTTCTTC.